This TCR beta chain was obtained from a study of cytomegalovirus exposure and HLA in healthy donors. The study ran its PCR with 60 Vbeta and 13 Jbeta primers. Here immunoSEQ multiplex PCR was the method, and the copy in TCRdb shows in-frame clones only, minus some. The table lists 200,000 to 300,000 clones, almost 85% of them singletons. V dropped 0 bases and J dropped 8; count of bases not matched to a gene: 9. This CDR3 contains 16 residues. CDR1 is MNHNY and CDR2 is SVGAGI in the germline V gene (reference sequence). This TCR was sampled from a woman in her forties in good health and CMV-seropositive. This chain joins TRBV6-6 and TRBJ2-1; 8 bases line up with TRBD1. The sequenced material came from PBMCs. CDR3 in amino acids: CASSYSQGQAVHEQFF. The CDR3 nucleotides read TGTGCCAGCAGTTACTCACAGGGACAGGCGGTCCATGAGCAGTTCTTC.